Following are 3 T cell receptor beta chains from one sample sequenced in a study of T cell responses to AZD1222 COVID-19 vaccine. This table comes from immunoSEQ multiplex PCR, and its TCRdb copy is limited to in-frame clones, with some not included. The sample shows 190,000 or so clones, roughly 92% of them seen only once. The sample in question was peripheral blood, obtained 28 days after the second AZD1222 dose. These receptors were obtained from an adult who received the AZD1222 COVID-19 vaccine.

J is TRBJ2-2 and V is TRBV9; D gene unclear. Between the trimmed V and J ends, which lost 4 bases and 5 bases, there was a span of 12 bases. This CDR3 region has 14 residues. CDR1 SGDLS and CDR2 YYNGEE come from the germline V gene. This chain's CDR3 is CASSSRMRTGELFF. CDR3 sequence (DNA): TGTGCCAGCAGCTCGCGGATGCGGACCGGGGAGCTGTTTTTT.

The V and J genes are TRBV4-1 and TRBJ1-5, with a weak D call TRBD1 (6 bases). Germline values: CDR1 MGHRA, CDR2 YSYEKL. Between the trimmed V and J ends, which lost 1 base and 7 bases, there was a span of 14 bases. The CDR3 consists of 15 residues. The CDR3 coding sequence is TGCGCCAGCAGCCAAGTACAGGGTGATAAGCAGCCCCAGCATTTT. Translated: CASSQVQGDKQPQHF.

The chain has TRBV19 and TRBJ2-6; D unresolved. Germline CDR1 is LNHDA and CDR2 is SQIVND (reference sequence). There are 22 residues in the CDR3. The V end was cut by 5 bases, the J end by 0 bases, with 29 bases between. The CDR3 is CASSQTGPSLNRLNSGANVLTF. CDR3 nucleotide sequence: TGTGCCAGTAGTCAGACCGGTCCATCTTTGAATAGACTGAACTCTGGGGCCAACGTCCTGACTTTC.